This passage covers 14 T cell receptor beta chains from one sample sequenced in a study of OX40 agonist ivuxolimab in advanced cancers. Profiling relied on immunoSEQ multiplex PCR, and the TCRdb table lists in-frame clones only, not all of them. Of about 48,000 clones in the sample, roughly 89% are singletons; the top ten hold around half. Sample: CD4+ or CD8+ T cells sorted from blood, taken in a trial of the OX40 agonist ivuxolimab. Receptors were obtained from an adult with an advanced solid tumor such as melanoma, head and neck, liver or kidney cancer.

The V gene is TRBV28, the J gene TRBJ2-3; a weak D match, TRBD2 (5 bases). The germline CDR1 and CDR2 sequences are MDHEN and SYDVKM. The V gene lost 7 bases and the J gene lost 0 bases, with 8 bases spanning the gap. The length of the CDR3 is 13 residues. The CDR3, as DNA: TGTGCCAGCAATAGGGAGAGCACAGATACGCAGTATTTT. This encodes CASNRESTDTQYF. The full variable domain, with the rest looked up from reference TRBV28 and TRBJ2-3, is DVKVTQSSRYLVKRTGEKVFLECVQDMDHENMFWYRQDPGLGLRLIYFSYDVKMKEKGDIPEGYSVSREKKERFSLILESASTNQTSMYLCASNRESTDTQYFGPGTRLTVL.

The gene calls are TRBV13 and TRBJ2-2; TRBD1 is a possible D gene (6 bases). The CDR3 covers 13 residues. The V gene lost 4 bases and the J gene lost 7 bases, with 10 bases spanning the gap. CDR1 PRHDT and CDR2 FYEKMQ come from the germline V gene (reference sequence). In DNA, the CDR3 is TGTGCCAGCAGCTCCCTAGGGGGCGGGGAGCTGTTTTTT. It is translated as CASSSLGGGELFF.

The chain combines TRBV7-9 with TRBJ2-2, with D maybe TRBD2 (6 bases). Germline V gives CDR1 SEHNR, CDR2 FQNEAQ (reference sequence). The CDR3 is 14 residues long. The germline V and J ends were trimmed by 4 bases and 6 bases, with 12 bases remaining between them. The CDR3, as DNA: TGTGCCAGCAGCTCGGGTCGGGGGTCCGGGGAGCTGTTTTTT. Protein: CASSSGRGSGELFF.

This sequence joins TRBV27 and TRBJ2-7; D unclear. CDR1 is MNHEY and CDR2 is SMNVEV in the germline V gene (reference sequence). This CDR3 has 11 residues. Trimming took off 3 bases at V and 4 bases at J, with 4 bases between the two ends. CDR3 in amino acids: CASSFGYEQYF. The CDR3 DNA sequence: TGTGCCAGCAGTTTTGGGTACGAGCAGTACTTC.

This clone was counted at least ten times. J is TRBJ1-1 and V is TRBV29-1; D not resolved. Per germline, CDR1 SQVTM and CDR2 ANQGSEA. The CDR3 loop spans 11 amino acids. V was shortened by 6 bases and J by 0 bases, with 5 bases between the two germline ends. CDR3 DNA: TGCAGCGTAATCCTGAACACTGAAGCTTTCTTT. Translated: CSVILNTEAFF.

In DNA form, the CDR3 reads TGTGCCTGGAAGGACGGCCAGAGTAATGAAAAACTGTTTTTT. Protein product: CAWKDGQSNEKLFF. The chain is built from TRBV30 and TRBJ1-4, with D hard to call. The CDR3 has 14 amino acids. Per germline, CDR1 GTSNPN and CDR2 SVGIG (reference sequence). Trimming stripped 4 bases from V and 4 bases from J, with 13 bases between.

This clone was detected a few times. The CDR3 loop reads CASRAGSIGYTF. CDR3 coding DNA: TGTGCCAGCAGGGCGGGGTCGATTGGCTACACCTTC. The chain is built from TRBV7-9 and TRBJ1-2; D is undetermined. V dropped 6 bases and J dropped 7 bases, with 12 bases sitting between them. Germline assignment: CDR1 SEHNR and CDR2 FQNEAQ (reference sequence). This CDR3 is built from 12 residues.

This clone was seen only a few times. This chain connects TRBV4-2 to TRBJ1-2, with a possible D match to TRBD1 (5 bases). Germline CDR1 LGHNA, CDR2 YNFKEQ. There are 11 residues in the CDR3. V was cut by 8 bases and J by 8 bases, with 12 bases left in between. CDR3 coding DNA: TGTGCCAGCGGCATGGGACGCGGCTACACCTTC. Protein: CASGMGRGYTF.

The CDR3 is CSVVGQGANYGYTF. CDR3 in DNA: TGCAGCGTTGTTGGGCAGGGGGCGAACTATGGCTACACCTTC. The V gene is TRBV29-1, the J gene TRBJ1-2; 8 bases line up with TRBD1. The CDR3 extends over 14 amino acids. V was pared by 4 bases and J by 2 bases, with 6 bases of the junction left unmatched. The germline V gene encodes CDR1 SQVTM and CDR2 ANQGSEA.

This clone has more than one count but fewer than ten. CDR3 coding DNA: TGCGCCAGCAGCCAAGGTTGGGACAGGAGGTACGAGCAGTACTTC. This gives the protein CASSQGWDRRYEQYF. The rearrangement joins TRBV4-3 to TRBJ2-7; TRBD1 matches 8 bases. The J segment lost 4 bases and the V segment lost 1 base, leaving 6 bases of the junction unmatched. There are 15 residues in the CDR3. CDR1 and CDR2 from the germline V gene are LGHNA and YSLEER.

The rearrangement links TRBV28 to TRBJ1-2; tentative D call: TRBD1 (6 bases). From germline, CDR1 is MDHEN and CDR2 SYDVKM. This CDR3 is 14 amino acids long. The ends were cut back, 8 bases at V and 3 bases at J, with 16 bases in the middle. CDR3 DNA sequence: TGTGCCAGCGCCGTACCTGGACAGTACTATGGCTACACCTTC. Translation gives CASAVPGQYYGYTF.

This rearrangement joins TRBV30 to TRBJ2-2, with a tentative D call TRBD2 (6 bases). The CDR3 extends over 17 amino acids. V was trimmed by 0 bases and J by 3 bases, leaving 17 bases between them. CDR1 is GTSNPN, CDR2 SVGIG, per germline (reference sequence). The CDR3 nucleotides read TGTGCCTGGAGTGTAAAGTCTGGGGAGGACTACACCGGGGAGCTGTTTTTT. It codes for CAWSVKSGEDYTGELFF.

The rearrangement joins TRBV7-3 to TRBJ2-7; D might be TRBD2 (5 bases). Between the trimmed V and J ends, which lost 0 bases and 5 bases, there was a span of 11 bases. The CDR3 is made up of 14 amino acids. Per germline, CDR1 SGHTA and CDR2 FQGTGA. The CDR3 reads CASSLTGIGNEQYF. The CDR3 DNA reads as TGTGCCAGCAGCTTAACCGGGATTGGAAACGAGCAGTACTTC.

The chain is built from TRBV27 and TRBJ2-7, with 12 bases that match TRBD1. This CDR3 comprises 14 residues. Trimming cost V 3 bases and J 6 bases; bases outside gene matches: 3. The germline gives CDR1 MNHEY, CDR2 SMNVEV (reference sequence). The CDR3 sequence is CASSFGTGGIEQYF. For the CDR3, the DNA is TGTGCCAGCAGTTTTGGGACAGGGGGCATCGAGCAGTACTTC.